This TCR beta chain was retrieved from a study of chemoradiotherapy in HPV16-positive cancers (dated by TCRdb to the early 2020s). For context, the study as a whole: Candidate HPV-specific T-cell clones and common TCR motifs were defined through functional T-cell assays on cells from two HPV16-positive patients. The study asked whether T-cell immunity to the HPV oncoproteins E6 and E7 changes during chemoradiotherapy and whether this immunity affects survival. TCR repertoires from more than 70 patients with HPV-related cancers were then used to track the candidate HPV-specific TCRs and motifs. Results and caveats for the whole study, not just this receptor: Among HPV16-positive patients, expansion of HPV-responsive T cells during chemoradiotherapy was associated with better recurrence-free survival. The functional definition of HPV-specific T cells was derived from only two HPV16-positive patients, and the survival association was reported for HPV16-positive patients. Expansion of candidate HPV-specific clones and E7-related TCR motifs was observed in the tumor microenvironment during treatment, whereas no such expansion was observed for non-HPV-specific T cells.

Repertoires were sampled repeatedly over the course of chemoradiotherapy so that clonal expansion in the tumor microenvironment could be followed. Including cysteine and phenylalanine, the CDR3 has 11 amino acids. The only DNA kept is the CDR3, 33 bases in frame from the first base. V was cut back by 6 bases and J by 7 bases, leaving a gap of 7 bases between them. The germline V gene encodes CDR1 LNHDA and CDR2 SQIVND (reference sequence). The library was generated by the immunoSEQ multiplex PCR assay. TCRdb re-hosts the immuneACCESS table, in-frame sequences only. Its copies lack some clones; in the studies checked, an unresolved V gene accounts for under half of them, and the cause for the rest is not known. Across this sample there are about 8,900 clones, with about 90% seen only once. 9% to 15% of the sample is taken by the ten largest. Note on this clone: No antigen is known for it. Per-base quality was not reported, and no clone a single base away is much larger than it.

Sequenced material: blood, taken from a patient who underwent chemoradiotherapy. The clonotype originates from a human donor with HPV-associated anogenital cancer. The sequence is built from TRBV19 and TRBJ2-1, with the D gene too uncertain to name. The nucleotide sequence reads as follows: TGTGCCAGTAGACGAGCTAATGAGCAGTTCTTC. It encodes CASRRANEQFF.